These 22 T cell receptor beta chains share one sample of origin, sequenced in a study of graft-versus-host responses after intestinal transplantation. These TCRs' antigens remain unknown. Repertoires were generated with immunoSEQ multiplex PCR, while TCRdb's copy carries only in-frame clones and drops some. The sample contains about 70,000 clones, about 90% of which appear only once. The source was unstimulated CD8+ T cells sorted from spleen or lymph node cells, collected before intestinal transplant. The origin of the receptors is a human donor who received an intestinal transplant.

The chain joins TRBV7-9 to TRBJ1-1; TRBD1 might be the D (6 bases). Germline values: CDR1 SEHNR, CDR2 FQNEAQ (reference sequence). Trimming left V 0 bases short and J 5 bases short, with 16 bases between. The CDR3 sequence is 16 residues long. CDR3 bases: TGTGCCAGCAGCTTAGCTGGCGGGGGTCAGGGGACTGAAGCTTTCTTT. Protein: CASSLAGGGQGTEAFF.

This clone was found a few times. The rearrangement links TRBV5-6 to TRBJ1-1; D perhaps matches TRBD1 (5 bases). The germline gives CDR1 SGHDT, CDR2 YYEEEE. The length of the CDR3 is 14 residues. Trimming removed 4 bases from V and 5 bases from J, with 15 bases in between. The CDR3: CASSQWPGLTEAFF. The CDR3 DNA reads TGTGCCAGCAGCCAGTGGCCAGGGCTGACTGAAGCTTTCTTT.

J is TRBJ2-7 and V is TRBV5-1, with D perhaps TRBD1 (5 bases). CDR1 is SGHRS and CDR2 is YFSETQ in the germline V gene. The CDR3 is 15 residues long. V was pared by 4 bases and J by 0 bases, with 14 bases between. CDR3 region: CASSPDDRSSYEQYF. In nucleotides, the CDR3 is TGCGCCAGCAGCCCGGACGACAGATCCTCCTACGAGCAGTACTTC.

The CDR3 sequence: CASSPAGGWDEQFF. CDR3 nucleotide sequence: TGTGCCAGCAGTCCGGCGGGGGGTTGGGATGAGCAGTTCTTC. V and J are TRBV28 and TRBJ2-1, with TRBD2 matching over 8 bases. The germline V gene has CDR1 MDHEN and CDR2 SYDVKM. V lost 5 bases, J lost 8 bases, and 8 bases stayed unmatched. The CDR3 is made up of 14 amino acids.

This chain joins TRBV4-1 and TRBJ2-7; 7 bases agree with TRBD2. The V gene end was trimmed by 0 bases and the J gene end by 5 bases; junction bases not matched to a gene: 4. The germline V gene encodes CDR1 MGHRA and CDR2 YSYEKL. The CDR3 is 14 residues long. CDR3 residues: CASSQDGGTNEQYF. DNA for the CDR3: TGCGCCAGCAGCCAAGATGGTGGGACTAACGAGCAGTACTTC.

The CDR3 DNA reads TGTGCCAGCAGCTCCCAGGGACAGGGGTTTAACACTGAAGCTTTCTTT. Protein: CASSSQGQGFNTEAFF. This chain uses TRBV7-6 with TRBJ1-1; the match to TRBD1 covers 10 bases. Per the germline V gene, CDR1 is SGHVS and CDR2 is FNYEAQ. The trim removed 4 bases at V and 2 bases at J, leaving 7 bases unmatched. The CDR3 has 16 amino acids.

Notes on this clone: This sample also contains other DNA sequences that code for the same CDR3. The rearrangement uses TRBV13 and TRBJ2-7; D might be TRBD1 (7 bases). This CDR3 contains 14 residues. V lost 0 bases, J lost 4 bases, and 10 bases lay in between. CDR1 is PRHDT, CDR2 FYEKMQ, per germline (reference sequence). CDR3 residues: CASSLGAGGYEQYF. The CDR3 coding sequence is TGTGCCAGCAGCTTAGGGGCAGGGGGGTACGAGCAGTACTTC.

This clone was found once. The chain carries TRBV6-4 and TRBJ2-5, with TRBD2 matching over 9 bases. The CDR3 runs 15 residues. Looked up from germline, CDR1 is MRHNA and CDR2 is SNTAGT. V dropped 5 bases and J dropped 5; count of bases not matched to a gene: 9. The CDR3 DNA sequence: TGTGCCAGCAGTCGGCTAGCGGGGCCGTTGGAGACCCAGTACTTC. Protein product: CASSRLAGPLETQYF.

Note on this clone: This same CDR3 is encoded by further DNA sequences in the sample. The chain carries TRBV29-1 and TRBJ1-2; D uncertain. Germline CDR1 reads SQVTM; CDR2 reads ANQGSEA. CDR3 length equals 11 residues. The V gene lost 6 bases and the J gene lost 0 bases, with 5 bases spanning the gap. The CDR3 DNA sequence: TGCAGCGTGGCCTCTAACTATGGCTACACCTTC. Translation gives CSVASNYGYTF. The full variable domain, rest sourced from reference TRBV29-1 and TRBJ1-2, is SAVISQKPSRDICQRGTSLTIQCQVDSQVTMMFWYRQQPGQSLTLIATANQGSEATYESGFVIDKFPISRPNLTFSTLTVSNMSPEDSSIYLCSVASNYGYTFGSGTRLTVV.

As to this clone: The same CDR3 also results from other DNA sequences found in this sample. The J gene is TRBJ2-3, the V gene TRBV9; tentatively, D is TRBD2 (7 bases). Germline CDR1 SGDLS, CDR2 YYNGEE. The CDR3 totals 15 residues. Between the trimmed V and J ends, which lost 0 bases and 0 bases, there was a span of 8 bases. CDR3 protein: CASSVGGGSTDTQYF. In DNA, the CDR3 is TGTGCCAGCAGCGTAGGGGGGGGCAGCACAGATACGCAGTATTTT.

This rearrangement joins TRBV25-1 to TRBJ2-1; D is possibly TRBD2 (7 bases). This CDR3 is 15 amino acids long. Germline-derived CDR1 and CDR2 are MGHDK and SYGVNS. V was shortened by 6 bases and J by 10 bases, with 22 bases between the two germline ends. CDR3 region: CASRGPAGAPLEQFF. The CDR3 DNA reads as TGTGCCAGCAGAGGTCCGGCGGGGGCCCCGTTGGAGCAGTTCTTC.

The gene calls are TRBV9 and TRBJ1-1; no clear D gene. V dropped 0 bases and J dropped 1 base, with 7 bases sitting between them. This CDR3 spans 14 amino acids. Germline V gene sequence: CDR1 SGDLS, CDR2 YYNGEE. The CDR3 DNA sequence: TGTGCCAGCAGCGTAGACGGCGGGAACACTGAAGCTTTCTTT. As protein: CASSVDGGNTEAFF.

This sequence joins TRBV6-1 and TRBJ1-5; D call uncertain. The CDR3 has 14 amino acids. The germline V gene encodes CDR1 MNHNS and CDR2 SASEGT. V was clipped by 8 bases and J by 1 base, with 12 bases between them. CDR3 nucleotides: TGTGCCAGCCAACTCGGGGAAAGCAATCAGCCCCAGCATTTT. It specifies CASQLGESNQPQHF.

The chain has TRBV25-1 and TRBJ2-7; a possible D gene is TRBD1 (6 bases). Trimming removed 3 bases at V and 4 bases at J, with 13 bases between. CDR1 is MGHDK and CDR2 is SYGVNS in the germline V gene. The CDR3 extends over 14 amino acids. CDR3 protein: CASSDRTVGYEQYF. The CDR3 region has the DNA TGTGCCAGCAGTGACCGGACAGTTGGGTACGAGCAGTACTTC.

The chain couples TRBV7-6 to TRBJ1-1, with 7 nucleotides matching TRBD1. The trim removed 5 bases at V and 1 base at J, leaving 7 bases unmatched. The CDR3 length is 15 residues. Germline values: CDR1 SGHVS, CDR2 FNYEAQ. In DNA form, the CDR3 reads TGTGCCAGCAGCGCCCGACAGGGAGAGAACACTGAAGCTTTCTTT. It is translated as CASSARQGENTEAFF.

This sequence joins TRBV5-6 and TRBJ1-2, with a possible D match to TRBD1 (5 bases). There are 13 residues in the CDR3. Trimming left V 0 bases short and J 3 bases short, with 6 bases between. Germline CDR1 and CDR2: SGHDT and YYEEEE. The CDR3 loop is CASSLGGDYGYTF. The CDR3 DNA reads as TGTGCCAGCAGCTTGGGGGGCGACTATGGCTACACCTTC.

The chain combines TRBV9 with TRBJ2-1, with 10 bases identical to TRBD2. The CDR3 is 19 residues long. The V gene's germline CDR1 is SGDLS and CDR2 YYNGEE. The junction had 17 bases not matched to a gene; V was cut back by 4 bases and J by 4 bases. The CDR3 DNA follows: TGTGCCAGCAGCACACCCCGGGGGGTTAGCGGGGGGCCTTACAATGAGCAGTTCTTC. It yields the protein CASSTPRGVSGGPYNEQFF.

The CDR3 region is CASNSGAGVTEAFF. The DNA for the CDR3 is TGTGCCAGCAATTCTGGGGCTGGAGTCACTGAAGCTTTCTTT. The V call is TRBV27, the J call TRBJ1-1; TRBD1 is a possible D gene (5 bases). Germline V gene data show CDR1 as MNHEY and CDR2 as SMNVEV (reference sequence). The CDR3 length is 14 residues. Trimming left V 7 bases short and J 4 bases short, with 16 bases between.

CDR3 nucleotides: TGTGCCAGCAGCCAGGGCAGCTCTGGAAACACCATATATTTT. This sequence encodes CASSQGSSGNTIYF. The chain employs TRBV9 and TRBJ1-3; weak D call: TRBD1 (5 bases). This CDR3 spans 14 amino acids. With 4 bases removed from V and 0 bases from J, the gap between germline ends came to 8 bases. CDR1 is SGDLS and CDR2 is YYNGEE in the germline V gene.

The V and J genes are TRBV7-3 and TRBJ1-4; tentative D call: TRBD1 (6 bases). The CDR3 contains 16 residues. V dropped 2 bases and J dropped 6 bases, with 16 bases sitting between them. CDR1 and CDR2 (germline): SGHTA, FQGTGA. Written as DNA, the CDR3 is TGTGCCAGCAGCTTAGGGAGCAGGGGTCTGGATGAAAAACTGTTTTTT. Protein sequence: CASSLGSRGLDEKLFF. Full variable domain (remainder filled in from reference TRBV7-3 and TRBJ1-4): GAGVSQTPSNKVTEKGKYVELRCDPISGHTALYWYRQSLGQGPEFLIYFQGTGAADDSGLPNDRFFAVRPEGSVSTLKIQRTERGDSAVYLCASSLGSRGLDEKLFFGSGTQLSVL.

This chain links TRBV14 with TRBJ1-2, with TRBD1 matching 11 bases. CDR1 is SGHDN and CDR2 is FVKESK in the germline V gene. The CDR3 consists of 13 residues. J was trimmed by 8 bases and V by 4 bases; bases with no gene match: 3. This chain's CDR3 is CASSPGQGGGYTF. The CDR3 DNA reads as TGTGCCAGCAGCCCGGGACAGGGGGGAGGCTACACCTTC.

This clone was counted a few times. V is TRBV4-1 and J is TRBJ1-2, with D possibly matching TRBD1 (5 bases). The germline V and J ends were trimmed by 3 bases and 8 bases, with 10 bases remaining between them. Germline loops: CDR1 MGHRA, CDR2 YSYEKL. The length of the CDR3 is 12 residues. This CDR3 reads CASSQGRPGYTF. In nucleotides, the CDR3 is TGCGCCAGCAGCCAGGGGCGGCCCGGCTACACCTTC.